This T cell receptor (beta chain) was sequenced during a study of cytomegalovirus exposure and HLA in healthy donors. These donors, healthy bone marrow donors, were studied. Germline lookup yields CDR1 LGHNT and CDR2 FRNRAP. The CDR3 contains 15 residues. The trim removed 1 base at V and 6 bases at J, leaving 3 bases unmatched. PCR employed 60 Vbeta and 13 Jbeta primers. The repertoire was sequenced with immunoSEQ multiplex PCR; TCRdb's copy has only in-frame clones and lacks some. Its table records fewer than 150,000 clones. A note on this clone: Its antigen is not identified.

Whole-study findings and limits: Confirmation was obtained in vitro that three CMV-associated chains are specific for CMV antigens. The study recorded 150 to 200 TCR beta chains that were cytomegalovirus-associated. High specificity and sensitivity for cytomegalovirus status were reported for the classifier.

Sequencing was carried out using PBMCs. This receptor was taken from a woman aged 55-69 years in good health and CMV-seronegative. The chain recombines TRBV12-5 with TRBJ2-1, with 10 bases lining up with TRBD1. The CDR3 sequence is CASGLGGTGVNEQFF. The CDR3 nucleotides read TGTGCTAGTGGTTTGGGGGGGACAGGGGTCAATGAGCAGTTCTTC. Full variable domain (outside the CDR3, taken from reference TRBV12-5 and TRBJ2-1): DARVTQTPRHKVTEMGQEVTMRCQPILGHNTVFWYRQTMMQGLELLAYFRNRAPLDDSGMPKDRFSAEMPDATLATLKIQPSEPRDSAVYFCASGLGGTGVNEQFFGPGTRLTVL.